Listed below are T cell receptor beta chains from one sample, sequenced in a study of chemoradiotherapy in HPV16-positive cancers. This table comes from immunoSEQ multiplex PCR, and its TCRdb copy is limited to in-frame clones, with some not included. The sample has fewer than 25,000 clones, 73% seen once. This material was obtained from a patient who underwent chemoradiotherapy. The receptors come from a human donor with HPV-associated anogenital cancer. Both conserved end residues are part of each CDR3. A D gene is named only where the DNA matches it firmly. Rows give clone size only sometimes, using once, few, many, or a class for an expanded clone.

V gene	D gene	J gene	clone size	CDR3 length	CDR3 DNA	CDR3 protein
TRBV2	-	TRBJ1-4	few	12	TGTGCCAGCAGTGACACAGGGAGAAAACTGTTTTTT	CASSDTGRKLFF
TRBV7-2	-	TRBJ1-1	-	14	TGTGCCAGCAGCCGAAATTCTCAGAACACTGAAGCTTTCTTT	CASSRNSQNTEAFF
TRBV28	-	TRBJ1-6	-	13	TGTGCCAGCAGTTTAGAGGCATGGGCCCCCCTCCACTTT	CASSLEAWAPLHF
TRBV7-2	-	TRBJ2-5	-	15	TGTGCCAGCAGCTTAACTCCCCGGGGTGGGGAGACCCAGTACTTC	CASSLTPRGGETQYF
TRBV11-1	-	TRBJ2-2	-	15	TGTGCCAGCAGCTTTTTGACGGGAAACACCGGGGAGCTGTTTTTT	CASSFLTGNTGELFF
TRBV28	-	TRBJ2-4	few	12	TGTGCCAGCAGTCCTCCAGGATACATTCAGTACTTC	CASSPPGYIQYF
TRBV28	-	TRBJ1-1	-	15	TGTGCCAGCAGTTTCCTCGACAGGCCTAGGACTGAAGCTTTCTTT	CASSFLDRPRTEAFF
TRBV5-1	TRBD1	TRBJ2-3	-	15	TGCGCCAGCAGCATCGGACAGGGAGGCCCAGATACGCAGTATTTT	CASSIGQGGPDTQYF
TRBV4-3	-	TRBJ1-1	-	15	TGCGCCAGCAGCCAAGATAGGGCCCCGAACACTGAAGCTTTCTTT	CASSQDRAPNTEAFF
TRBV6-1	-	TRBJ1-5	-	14	TGTGCCAGCAGGGACGACAGACTCAATCAGCCCCAGCATTTT	CASRDDRLNQPQHF
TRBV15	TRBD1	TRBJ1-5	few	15	TGTGCCACCAGCAGAGAACAGGGGGCAAATCAGCCCCAGCATTTT	CATSREQGANQPQHF
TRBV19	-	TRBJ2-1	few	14	TGTGCCAGTAGTCTTATTACGACAGGCAATGAGCAGTTCTTC	CASSLITTGNEQFF
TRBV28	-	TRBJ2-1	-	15	TGTGCCAGCAGCCCGGGAGCAAGCTCCTACAATGAGCAGTTCTTC	CASSPGASSYNEQFF
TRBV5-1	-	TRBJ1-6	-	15	TGCGCCAGCAGCTTGGAAGGCTCAAGGGGTTCACCCCTCCACTTT	CASSLEGSRGSPLHF
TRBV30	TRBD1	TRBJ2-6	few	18	TGTGCCTGGAAAAGGATAGGGACAGCCACCTCTGGGGCCAACGTCCTGACTTTC	CAWKRIGTATSGANVLTF
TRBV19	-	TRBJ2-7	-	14	TGTGCCAGTAGTCGGGACCCGAGCTCCTACGAGCAGTACTTC	CASSRDPSSYEQYF
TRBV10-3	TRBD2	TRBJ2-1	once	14	TGTGCCATCAGTTTAGCGGGGGCTCCCAATGAGCAGTTCTTC	CAISLAGAPNEQFF
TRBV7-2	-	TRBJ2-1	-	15	TGTGCCAGCAGCCCGCCTCAGGGAGCCTACAATGAGCAGTTCTTC	CASSPPQGAYNEQFF
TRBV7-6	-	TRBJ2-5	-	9	TGTGCCAGCGGGGAGACCCAGTACTTC	CASGETQYF
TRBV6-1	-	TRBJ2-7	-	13	TGTGCCAGCAGGGAGTCAATCCCCTACGAGCAGTACTTC	CASRESIPYEQYF
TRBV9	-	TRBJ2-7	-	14	TGTGCCAGCAGCCCTGGGACCTCTTCATACGAGCAGTACTTC	CASSPGTSSYEQYF
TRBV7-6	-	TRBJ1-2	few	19	TGTGCCAGCAGCTTAGCCGAGCATCAAACAGGGCGCGGGGACTATGGCTACACCTTC	CASSLAEHQTGRGDYGYTF
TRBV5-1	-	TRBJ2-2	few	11	TGCGCCAGCCGCGGAACCGGGGAGCTGTTTTTT	CASRGTGELFF
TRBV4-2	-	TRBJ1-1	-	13	TGTGCCAGCAGCCTACGGGGGATGACTGAAGCTTTCTTT	CASSLRGMTEAFF
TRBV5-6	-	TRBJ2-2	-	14	TGTGCCAGCAGCTTGGTTTTCGGAGGCGGGGAGCTGTTTTTT	CASSLVFGGGELFF
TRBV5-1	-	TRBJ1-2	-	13	TGCGCCAGCGGTACAGCTTCTAACTATGGCTACACCTTC	CASGTASNYGYTF
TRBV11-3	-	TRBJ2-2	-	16	TGTGCCAGCAGTTCGTCAGGGCTAAGGAACACCGGGGAGCTGTTTTTT	CASSSSGLRNTGELFF
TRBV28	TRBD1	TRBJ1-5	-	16	TGTGCCAGCAGTTTAACGACAGGGTCGGGCAATCAGCCCCAGCATTTT	CASSLTTGSGNQPQHF
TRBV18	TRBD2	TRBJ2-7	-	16	TGTGCCAGCTCACCACTCCCGACGGGAGGGTCCTACGAGCAGTACTTC	CASSPLPTGGSYEQYF
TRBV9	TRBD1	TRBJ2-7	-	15	TGTGCCAGCAGCGTAGTAGGGACAGTGGATGGCGAGCAGTACTTC	CASSVVGTVDGEQYF
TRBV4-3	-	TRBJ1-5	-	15	TGCGCCAGCAGCCATGACAGCAATAGCAATCAGCCCCAGCATTTT	CASSHDSNSNQPQHF
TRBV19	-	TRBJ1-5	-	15	TGTGCCAGTAGCTCCCCCGGGGGCGGCAATCAGCCCCAGCATTTT	CASSSPGGGNQPQHF
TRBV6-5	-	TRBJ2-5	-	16	TGTGCCAGCAGTTACTCTGCGCGGGCTAGTAAAGAGACCCAGTACTTC	CASSYSARASKETQYF
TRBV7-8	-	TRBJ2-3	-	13	TGTGCCAGCAGCTTAGACCGGATAGATACGCAGTATTTT	CASSLDRIDTQYF
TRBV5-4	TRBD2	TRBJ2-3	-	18	TGTGCCAGCAGCTCCGGGACTAGCGGGAGGAGTTTGACAGATACGCAGTATTTT	CASSSGTSGRSLTDTQYF
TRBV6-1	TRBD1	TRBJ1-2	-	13	TGTGCCAGCAGTACGGGACAGGCCTATGGCTACACCTTC	CASSTGQAYGYTF
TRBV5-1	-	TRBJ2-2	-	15	TGCGCCAGCAGTGGAGCAATAACGAACACCGGGGAGCTGTTTTTT	CASSGAITNTGELFF
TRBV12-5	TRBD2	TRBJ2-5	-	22	TGTGCTAGTGGTTTGGTACGAGACAGTTCTCTAGTGGATAGCGGGGACCAAGAGACCCAGTACTTC	CASGLVRDSSLVDSGDQETQYF
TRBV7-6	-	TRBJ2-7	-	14	TGTGCCAGCAGCATTACAGGGAGCTCCTACGAGCAGTACTTC	CASSITGSSYEQYF
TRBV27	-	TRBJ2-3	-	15	TGTGCCAGCAGTTTGCGGTACCCTAGCACAGATACGCAGTATTTT	CASSLRYPSTDTQYF
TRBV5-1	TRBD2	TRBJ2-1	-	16	TGCGCCAGCAGCTCAGCCGGGACTAGCGGGAGTAATGAGCAGTTCTTC	CASSSAGTSGSNEQFF
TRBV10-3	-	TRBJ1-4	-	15	TGTGCCATCAGTGAGCGAACTTCAGGGGCAGAAAAACTGTTTTTT	CAISERTSGAEKLFF
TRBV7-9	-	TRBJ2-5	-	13	TGTGCCAGCAGCTTTCCTACCGAAGAGACCCAGTACTTC	CASSFPTEETQYF
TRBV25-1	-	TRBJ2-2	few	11	TGTGCCAGCAGAAACACCGGGGAGCTGTTTTTT	CASRNTGELFF
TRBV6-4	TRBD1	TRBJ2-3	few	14	TGTGCCAGCAGTGACGCAGGGGGCACCGATACGCAGTATTTT	CASSDAGGTDTQYF
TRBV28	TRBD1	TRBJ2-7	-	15	TGTGCCAGCAGTTTAAGGGGGCCGAATTCCTACGAGCAGTACTTC	CASSLRGPNSYEQYF
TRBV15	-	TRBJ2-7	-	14	TGTGCCACCAGCAGAGATCAGGGGATCGGCGAGCAGTACTTC	CATSRDQGIGEQYF
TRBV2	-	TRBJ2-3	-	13	TGTGCCACCCTAGAGGCCCGCCCTGATACGCAGTATTTT	CATLEARPDTQYF
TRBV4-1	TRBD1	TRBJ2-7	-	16	TGCGCCAGCAGCCAAGTTATCCGGACAGGAACTGGAGAGCAGTACTTC	CASSQVIRTGTGEQYF
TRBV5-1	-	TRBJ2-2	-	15	TGCGCCAGCAGCTTGGGGACAGTGAACACCGGGGAGCTGTTTTTT	CASSLGTVNTGELFF
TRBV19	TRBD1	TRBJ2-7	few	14	TGTGCCAGTAGCGCAGGACAGGTCTCCTACGAGCAGTACTTC	CASSAGQVSYEQYF
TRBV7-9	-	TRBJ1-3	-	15	TGTGCCAGCAGTCAACGGGAAACCTCTGGAAACACCATATATTTT	CASSQRETSGNTIYF
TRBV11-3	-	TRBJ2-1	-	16	TGTGCCAGCAGCTTAGGGCTCCAAAGCTCCTACAATGAGCAGTTCTTC	CASSLGLQSSYNEQFF
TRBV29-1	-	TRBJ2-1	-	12	TGCAGCGCCCAGCACAACCCTAATGAGCAGTTCTTC	CSAQHNPNEQFF
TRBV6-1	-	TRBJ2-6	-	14	TGTGCCAGCAGTGTAGTTTCTGGGGCCAACGTCCTGACTTTC	CASSVVSGANVLTF
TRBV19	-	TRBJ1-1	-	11	TGTGCCAGTAGGGGGAACACTGAAGCTTTCTTT	CASRGNTEAFF
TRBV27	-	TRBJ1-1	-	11	TGTGCCAGCGGGCCGACCACTGAAGCTTTCTTT	CASGPTTEAFF